The entry below describes one T cell receptor (beta chain). Its matching antigen is unknown. Clones were read by immunoSEQ multiplex PCR, and TCRdb kept only the in-frame ones, dropping some. The table lists approximately 120,000 clones, roughly 90% of them singletons. The sample belongs to a study of T cell responses to AZD1222 COVID-19 vaccine. Findings and caveats of the study: Once two AZD1222 doses were given, Spike-specific TCR breadth and depth went up. Nearly half of spike-specific TCRs reportedly go after variant regions that carry no mutations.

Trimming pared 4 bases from V and 4 bases from J, leaving 13 bases between. Germline V CDR1 and CDR2: MGHRA, YSYEKL. This CDR3 has 14 residues. Material: peripheral blood, obtained 28 days after the second AZD1222 dose. This chain uses TRBV4-1 with TRBJ1-1; possible D gene TRBD1, 6 bases. This receptor was obtained from an adult who received the AZD1222 COVID-19 vaccine. This CDR3 is CASSLSSGATEAFF. The DNA of the CDR3 is TGCGCCAGCAGCCTCAGCTCGGGGGCCACTGAAGCTTTCTTT.